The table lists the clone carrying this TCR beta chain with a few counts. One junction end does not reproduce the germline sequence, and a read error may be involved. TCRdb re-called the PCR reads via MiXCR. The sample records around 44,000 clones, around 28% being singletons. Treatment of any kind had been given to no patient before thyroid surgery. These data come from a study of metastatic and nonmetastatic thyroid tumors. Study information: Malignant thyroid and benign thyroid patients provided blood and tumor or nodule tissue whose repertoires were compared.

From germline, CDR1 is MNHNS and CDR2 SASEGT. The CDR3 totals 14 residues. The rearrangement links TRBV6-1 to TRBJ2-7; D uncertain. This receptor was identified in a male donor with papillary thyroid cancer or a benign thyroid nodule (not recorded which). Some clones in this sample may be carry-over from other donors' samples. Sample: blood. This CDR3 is CASSFWTASYDQYF. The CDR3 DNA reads TGTGCCAGCAGTTTTTGGACGGCTTCCTACGATCAGTACTTC.